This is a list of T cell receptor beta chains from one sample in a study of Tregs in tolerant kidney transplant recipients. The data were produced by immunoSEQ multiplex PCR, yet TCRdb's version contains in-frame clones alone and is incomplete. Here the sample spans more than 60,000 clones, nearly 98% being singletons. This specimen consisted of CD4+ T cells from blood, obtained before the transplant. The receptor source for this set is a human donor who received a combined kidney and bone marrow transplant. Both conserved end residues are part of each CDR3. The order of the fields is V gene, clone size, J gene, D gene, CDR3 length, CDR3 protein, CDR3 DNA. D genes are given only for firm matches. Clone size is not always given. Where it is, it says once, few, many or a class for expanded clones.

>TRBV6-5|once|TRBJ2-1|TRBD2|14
CASRLTSGRNEQFF
TGTGCCAGCAGGCTTACTAGCGGGAGAAATGAGCAGTTCTTC
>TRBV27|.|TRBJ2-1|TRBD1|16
CASSYPGTGYPNEQFF
TGTGCCAGCAGCTACCCCGGGACAGGGTACCCCAATGAGCAGTTCTTC
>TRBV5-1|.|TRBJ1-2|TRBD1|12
CASSLQQGNYTF
TGCGCCAGCAGCTTGCAACAGGGGAACTACACCTTC
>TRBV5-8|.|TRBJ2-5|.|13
CASSRGGQETQYF
TGTGCCAGCAGCCGGGGTGGTCAAGAGACCCAGTACTTC
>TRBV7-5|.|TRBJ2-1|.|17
CVRSLGRGGERCNEQFF
TGTGTCAGAAGCTTAGGTCGGGGCGGGGAAAGGTGCAATGAGCAGTTCTTC
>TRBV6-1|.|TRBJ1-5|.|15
CASSEAGRVGQPQHF
TGTGCCAGCAGTGAAGCTGGCAGGGTCGGTCAGCCCCAGCATTTT
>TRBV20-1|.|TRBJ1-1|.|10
CSAGDFEAFF
TGCAGTGCCGGGGATTTTGAAGCTTTCTTT
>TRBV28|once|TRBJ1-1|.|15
CASRPWEGTGTEAFF
TGTGCCAGCAGGCCCTGGGAGGGTACGGGCACTGAAGCTTTCTTT
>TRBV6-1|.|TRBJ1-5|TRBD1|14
CASISGGSNQPQHF
TGTGCCAGCATTTCAGGGGGTAGCAATCAGCCCCAGCATTTT
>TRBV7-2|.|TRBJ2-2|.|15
CASSLGAGSTGELFF
TGTGCCAGCAGCTTAGGCGCGGGGTCCACCGGGGAGCTGTTTTTT
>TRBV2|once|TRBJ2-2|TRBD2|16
CASSETSGIMAGELFF
TGTGCCAGCAGTGAAACTAGCGGGATTATGGCCGGGGAGCTGTTTTTT
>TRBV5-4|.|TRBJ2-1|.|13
CASGGGAYNEQFF
TGTGCCAGCGGGGGCGGAGCCTACAATGAGCAGTTCTTC
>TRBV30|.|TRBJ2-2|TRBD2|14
CAWMGGRSTGELFF
TGTGCCTGGATGGGAGGGCGAAGCACCGGGGAGCTGTTTTTT
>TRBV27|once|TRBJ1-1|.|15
CASSLSRGRWTEAFF
TGTGCCAGCAGTTTATCTAGAGGAAGGTGGACTGAAGCTTTCTTT
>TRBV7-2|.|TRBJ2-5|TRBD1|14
CASSQGQLQETQYF
TGTGCCAGCAGCCAGGGACAGCTTCAAGAGACCCAGTACTTC
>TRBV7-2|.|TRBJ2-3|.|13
CASSLRRGDTQYF
TGTGCCAGCAGCTTAAGAAGGGGAGATACGCAGTATTTT
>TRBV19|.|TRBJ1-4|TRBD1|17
CASSIGPGQGPNEKLFF
TGTGCCAGTAGTATTGGTCCGGGACAGGGGCCTAATGAAAAACTGTTTTTT
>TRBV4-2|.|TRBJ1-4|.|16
CASSQPLQGLGEKLFF
TGTGCCAGCAGCCAACCACTTCAGGGGCTTGGAGAAAAACTGTTTTTT
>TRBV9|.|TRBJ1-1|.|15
CASSGPGGGGTEAFF
TGTGCCAGCAGCGGACCTGGGGGAGGGGGCACTGAAGCTTTCTTT
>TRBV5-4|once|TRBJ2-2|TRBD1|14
CASSQTGGTGELFF
TGTGCCAGCTCCCAGACAGGGGGCACCGGGGAGCTGTTTTTT
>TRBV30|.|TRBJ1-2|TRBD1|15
CAYLRGQSPFYGYTF
TGTGCCTACCTAAGGGGACAGTCACCCTTCTATGGCTACACCTTC
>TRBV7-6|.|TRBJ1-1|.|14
CASSLVIGDTEAFF
TGTGCCAGCAGCTTAGTTATCGGGGACACTGAAGCTTTCTTT
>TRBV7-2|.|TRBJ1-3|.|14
CASSPARSGNTIYF
TGTGCCAGCAGCCCGGCCAGGTCTGGAAACACCATATATTTT
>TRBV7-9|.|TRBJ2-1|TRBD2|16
CASSPTGLAPYNEQFF
TGTGCCAGCAGCCCAACGGGACTAGCGCCATACAATGAGCAGTTCTTC
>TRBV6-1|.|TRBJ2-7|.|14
CASSEGQVLYEQYF
TGTGCCAGCAGTGAAGGACAAGTCCTCTACGAGCAGTACTTC
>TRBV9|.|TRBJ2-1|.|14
CASSLGTAQWEQFF
TGTGCCAGCAGCCTAGGGACTGCCCAGTGGGAGCAGTTCTTC
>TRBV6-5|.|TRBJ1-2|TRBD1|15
CASSITSTGPHGYTF
TGTGCCAGCAGCATAACGTCGACAGGGCCCCATGGCTACACCTTC
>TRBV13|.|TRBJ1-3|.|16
CASSLRVIVSGNTIYF
TGTGCCAGCAGCTTACGAGTCATAGTCTCTGGAAACACCATATATTTT